This entry lists 5 T cell receptor beta chains sequenced from one sample in a study of CD8 T cells in Susac syndrome. An input of roughly 0.5 to 1 ug of RNA was subjected to reverse transcription using random hexamers. Using its own MiXCR run on the immunoSEQ multiplex PCR reads, TCRdb lists one record per CDR3 protein. The repertoire holds 200,000 or so distinct CDR3 sequences, with 92% as singletons. Sequencing used CD8+ T cells from PBMCs. The receptors were gathered from a human donor with multiple sclerosis.

The chain employs TRBV18 and TRBJ1-2, with 7 nucleotides matching TRBD1. V lost 3 bases, J lost 3 bases, and 4 bases stayed unmatched. Germline V gives CDR1 KGHSH, CDR2 LQKENI. The CDR3 consists of 14 residues. The CDR3 spells CASSPGTVDYGYTF. Here the CDR3 DNA reads TGTGCCAGCTCACCGGGGACAGTCGACTATGGCTACACCTTC.

The chain couples TRBV19 to TRBJ2-5, with D unresolved. Germline V gene sequence: CDR1 LNHDA, CDR2 SQIVND (reference sequence). The CDR3 runs to 13 residues. V gave up 6 bases and J gave up 5 bases, with 13 bases separating them. The CDR3 protein is CASSPRYGETQYF. The CDR3 bases are TGTGCCAGTAGCCCTCGGTATGGGGAGACCCAGTACTTC.

The chain recombines TRBV19 with TRBJ1-4; D ambiguous. Germline CDR1 and CDR2: LNHDA and SQIVND (reference sequence). The CDR3 extends over 17 amino acids. V lost 5 bases to trimming and J lost 0 bases, with 16 bases between them. This CDR3 is CASSREGGYATNEKLFF. In DNA, the CDR3 is TGTGCCAGTAGTCGAGAGGGAGGCTATGCAACTAATGAAAAACTGTTTTTT.

The rearrangement links TRBV7-9 to TRBJ1-2; D call uncertain. The germline V gene encodes CDR1 SEHNR and CDR2 FQNEAQ (reference sequence). The ends were cut back, 4 bases at V and 5 bases at J, with 8 bases in the middle. This CDR3 is built from 12 residues. CDR3 residues: CASSSARYGYTF. For the CDR3, the DNA is TGTGCCAGCAGCTCCGCGCGGTATGGCTACACCTTC. The full variable domain, rest sourced from reference TRBV7-9 and TRBJ1-2, is DTGVSQNPRHKITKRGQNVTFRCDPISEHNRLYWYRQTLGQGPEFLTYFQNEAQLEKSRLLSDRFSAERPKGSFSTLEIQRTEQGDSAMYLCASSSARYGYTFGSGTRLTVV.

The genes are TRBV27 and TRBJ1-2; 9 positions agree with TRBD1. The CDR3 is 14 amino acids. V lost 3 bases and J lost 6; bases outside the gene matches: 5. The germline gives CDR1 MNHEY, CDR2 SMNVEV (reference sequence). The CDR3 DNA reads as TGTGCCAGCAGTTTTGGGACAGGGTTAAATGGCTACACCTTC. Its translation is CASSFGTGLNGYTF.